One and the same sample provided the 24 T cell receptor beta chains below, sequenced in a study of T cells after yellow fever vaccination. Each CDR3 protein is one row after TCRdb ran MiXCR on the 5' RACE reads. This table holds about 29,000 distinct CDR3 sequences, over 4.5% found once. Sequenced here: CD8+ T cells sorted from PBMCs, sampled 10 days after the yellow fever booster vaccination. Source of these receptors: a man in his thirties or forties who received the YFV17D yellow fever vaccine.

This clonotype was seen a few times. The rearrangement links TRBV7-9 to TRBJ2-3; 7 positions agree with TRBD2. The V gene end was trimmed by 3 bases and the J gene end by 2 bases; junction bases not matched to a gene: 8. The CDR3 length is 16 residues. Germline values: CDR1 SEHNR, CDR2 FQNEAQ (reference sequence). The CDR3 protein is CASSLSLGGITDTQYF. CDR3 in DNA: TGTGCCAGCAGCTTGTCGCTGGGAGGGATCACAGATACGCAGTATTTT.

This clonotype was picked up many times. V usage is TRBV12-3 or TRBV12-4 and J usage is TRBJ2-1; D remains unclear. The CDR3 spans 11 residues. Trimming removed 5 bases from V and 7 bases from J, with 6 bases in between. CDR3 bases: TGTGCCAGCAGTGCCTCAAATGAGCAGTTCTTC. This translates into CASSASNEQFF.

Note on this clonotype: A read error is possible here, since a much larger clone lies one base away. The chain employs TRBV30 and TRBJ1-1, with D uncertain. CDR1 is GTSNPN and CDR2 is SVGIG in the germline V gene (reference sequence). Trimming took off 5 bases at V and 5 bases at J, with 15 bases between the two ends. CDR3 length equals 13 residues. This CDR3 is CAWATEVGTEAFF. The CDR3 region has the DNA TGTGCCTGGGCCACTGAAGTGGGAACTGAAGCTTTCTTT.

This clonotype appeared many times. The V call is TRBV12-3 or TRBV12-4, the J call TRBJ2-1, with D perhaps matching TRBD1 (5 bases). The length of the CDR3 is 14 residues. V was cut by 8 bases and J by 9 bases, with 20 bases left in between. As DNA, the CDR3 is TGTGCCAGCTTGATTGGACATGCTATGGGTGAGCAGTTCTTC. The encoded protein is CASLIGHAMGEQFF.

This clonotype has ten or more counts. The chain has TRBV7-6 and TRBJ2-1; D uncertain. Germline V CDR1 and CDR2: SGHVS, FNYEAQ. This CDR3 is built from 14 residues. V was clipped by 2 bases and J by 5 bases, with 10 bases between them. Here the CDR3 reads CASSLIADNNEQFF. DNA of the CDR3: TGTGCCAGCAGCTTAATTGCTGACAACAATGAGCAGTTCTTC. The full variable domain, completed using reference TRBV7-6 and TRBJ2-1, is GAGVSQSPRYKVTKRGQDVALRCDPISGHVSLYWYRQALGQGPEFLTYFNYEAQQDKSGLPNDRFSAERPEGSISTLTIQRTEQRDSAMYRCASSLIADNNEQFFGPGTRLTVL.

This clonotype came up many times. The genes are TRBV5-5 and TRBJ1-2; 7 bases map to TRBD1. The CDR3 contains 13 residues. Germline V CDR1 and CDR2: SGHKS, YYEKEE (reference sequence). With 2 bases clipped from V and 6 bases from J, the junction kept 4 bases outside the gene matches. The CDR3, as DNA: TGTGCCAGCAGCTTCGGACAGGTGGATGGCTACACCTTC. It yields the protein CASSFGQVDGYTF.

This clonotype was recorded at least ten times. The chain uses TRBV6-2 or TRBV6-3 and TRBJ2-1; D ambiguous. V was cut by 6 bases and J by 4 bases, with 7 bases left in between. CDR1 is MNHEY and CDR2 is SVGEGT in the germline V gene. CDR3 length: 12 residues. The CDR3 DNA sequence: TGTGCCAGCAGAGTAGGTTACAATGAGCAGTTCTTC. The encoded protein is CASRVGYNEQFF.

This clonotype was recorded at least ten times. The gene calls are TRBV29-1 and TRBJ2-1; D may be TRBD2 (6 bases). The ends were cut back, 4 bases at V and 7 bases at J, with 11 bases in the middle. The germline V gene encodes CDR1 SQVTM and CDR2 ANQGSEA. This CDR3 is built from 12 residues. The CDR3: CSVVGGTNEQFF. CDR3 nucleotides: TGCAGCGTTGTTGGCGGGACTAATGAGCAGTTCTTC.

At least ten counts were recorded for this clonotype. The chain carries TRBV7-2 and TRBJ2-7, with TRBD2 identical over 9 bases. The CDR3 is 19 amino acids. V lost 4 bases, J lost 2 bases, and 18 bases stayed unmatched. From germline, CDR1 is SGHTA and CDR2 FQGNSA. The CDR3 DNA reads as TGTGCCAGCAGCTCTAGCATAAAAGTCAGACTAGCGGAGGCCTACGAGCAGTACTTC. It specifies CASSSSIKVRLAEAYEQYF. Full variable domain (rest looked up from reference TRBV7-2 and TRBJ2-7): GAGVSQSPSNKVTEKGKDVELRCDPISGHTALYWYRQSLGQGLEFLIYFQGNSAPDKSGLPSDRFSAERTGGSVSTLTIQRTQQEDSAVYLCASSSSIKVRLAEAYEQYFGPGTRLTVT.

This clonotype was observed at least ten times. The chain recombines TRBV28 with TRBJ2-1; 7 nucleotides align to TRBD2. After removal of 1 base from V and 7 bases from J, the junction contained 10 bases not matched to a gene. CDR1 and CDR2 (germline): MDHEN, SYDVKM. The CDR3 is made up of 16 amino acids. This CDR3 is CASSLLSSGHRNEQFF. The DNA for the CDR3 is TGTGCCAGCAGTTTATTGTCTAGCGGACATAGGAATGAGCAGTTCTTC.

This clonotype was seen many times. The J gene is TRBJ2-1, the V gene TRBV29-1; 9 bases line up with TRBD2. The germline V gene encodes CDR1 SQVTM and CDR2 ANQGSEA. V shed 6 bases and J 3 bases; nucleotides not matched to a gene: 6. This CDR3 spans 14 amino acids. This chain's CDR3 is CSVVAGEVYNEQFF. The CDR3 bases are TGCAGCGTAGTAGCGGGAGAGGTCTACAATGAGCAGTTCTTC.

This clonotype was recorded many times. The chain employs TRBV5-1 and TRBJ2-7, with D tentatively TRBD1 or TRBD2 (5 bases each). Germline loops: CDR1 SGHRS, CDR2 YFSETQ. Deletions cut 5 bases from V and 3 bases from J, with 21 bases between. The CDR3 sequence is 16 residues long. CDR3 DNA: TGCGCCAGCAGAAAATTAGGGGAGATGGAATTCTACGAGCAGTACTTC. Encoded protein: CASRKLGEMEFYEQYF.

This clonotype showed up many times. The rearrangement links TRBV9 to TRBJ2-2, with D tentatively TRBD1 (6 bases). V dropped 2 bases and J dropped 7 bases, with 15 bases sitting between them. The CDR3 has 15 amino acids. Germline CDR1 reads SGDLS; CDR2 reads YYNGEE. The CDR3 coding sequence is TGTGCCAGCAGCGTTTCAGGGGTTGGAAGCGGGGAGCTGTTTTTT. Its translation: CASSVSGVGSGELFF.

This clonotype was detected only a few times. The V gene is TRBV20-1, the J gene TRBJ2-4, with a possible D match to TRBD1 (6 bases). CDR3 size: 16 residues. Germline CDR1 reads DFQATT; CDR2 reads SNEGSKA (reference sequence). Between the trimmed V and J ends, which lost 1 base and 1 base, there was a span of 14 bases. In nucleotides, the CDR3 is TGCAGTGCTAGAGCCACAGGGCCCCTGGCCAAAAACATTCAGTACTTC. It yields the protein CSARATGPLAKNIQYF.

This clonotype was seen many times. V is TRBV20-1 and J is TRBJ2-5, with 7 bases aligning to TRBD1. V shed 0 bases, J shed 1 base, and the junction held 5 bases outside the gene matches. Germline V gene sequence: CDR1 DFQATT, CDR2 SNEGSKA (reference sequence). This CDR3 has 15 amino acids. The CDR3 DNA reads as TGCAGTGCTAGAGATCGGGACAGTCCCCAAGAGACCCAGTACTTC. Amino acids: CSARDRDSPQETQYF.

This clonotype has at least ten counts. The V and J genes are TRBV25-1 and TRBJ2-1; unclear D gene. CDR1 is MGHDK and CDR2 is SYGVNS in the germline V gene. This CDR3 contains 19 residues. Trimming shortened V by 0 bases and J by 0 bases, and 18 bases separated the two germline ends. DNA of the CDR3: TGTGCCAGCAGTGAATATTTCGTCCTTCCCGGAAGCTCCTACAATGAGCAGTTCTTC. It yields the protein CASSEYFVLPGSSYNEQFF.

The table lists this clonotype with many counts. The chain has TRBV29-1 and TRBJ2-7; 8 bases agree with TRBD2. The germline V gene has CDR1 SQVTM and CDR2 ANQGSEA. J lost 0 bases, V lost 0 bases, and 10 bases had no gene match. The CDR3 totals 17 residues. This chain's CDR3 is CSVEDGAGAGDSYEQYF. The CDR3 region has the DNA TGCAGCGTTGAAGATGGGGCGGGAGCGGGAGACTCCTACGAGCAGTACTTC.

This clonotype was counted at least ten times. This chain uses TRBV27 with TRBJ2-3; no reliable D call. This CDR3 is built from 13 residues. The germline V and J ends were trimmed by 0 bases and 4 bases, with 5 bases remaining between them. Germline V lookup: CDR1 MNHEY, CDR2 SMNVEV (reference sequence). Written as DNA, the CDR3 is TGTGCCAGCAGTTTATCCTGGCCAGATACGCAGTATTTT. Protein sequence: CASSLSWPDTQYF.

This clonotype occurred many times. The chain uses TRBV11-2 and TRBJ2-1; D is uncertain. Trimming took 0 bases from V and 8 from J, leaving 11 bases between them. The CDR3 covers 14 residues. Germline CDR1 and CDR2: SGHAT and FQNNGV. The CDR3 DNA follows: TGTGCCAGCAGCTTAGATGGCCGGTTACATGAGCAGTTCTTC. Amino acid sequence: CASSLDGRLHEQFF. The whole variable domain, filled in from reference TRBV11-2 and TRBJ2-1, reads EAGVAQSPRYKIIEKRQSVAFWCNPISGHATLYWYQQILGQGPKLLIQFQNNGVVDDSQLPKDRFSAERLKGVDSTLKIQPAKLEDSAVYLCASSLDGRLHEQFFGPGTRLTVL.

This clonotype was detected many times. The chain has TRBV6-6 and TRBJ2-7; 7 nucleotides match TRBD2. The V and J ends lost 8 bases and 3 bases, in that order; junction bases with no gene match: 4. Germline V gene sequence: CDR1 MNHNY, CDR2 SVGAGI (reference sequence). CDR3 length equals 12 residues. This CDR3 is CASDGGGYEQYF. In DNA form, the CDR3 reads TGTGCCAGCGATGGGGGGGGCTACGAGCAGTACTTC.

This clonotype came up many times. The chain uses TRBV29-1 and TRBJ2-5; D perhaps matches TRBD2 (5 bases). V lost 5 bases, J lost 5 bases, and 15 bases lay in between. The germline CDR1 and CDR2 sequences are SQVTM and ANQGSEA. The CDR3 loop spans 13 amino acids. The CDR3 loop reads CSVYREYGETQYF. The CDR3 bases are TGCAGCGTTTATAGGGAGTATGGGGAGACCCAGTACTTC.

This clonotype appeared many times. The rearrangement uses TRBV9 and TRBJ2-3, with TRBD1 matching over 10 bases. The germline CDR1 and CDR2 sequences are SGDLS and YYNGEE. CDR3 length: 17 residues. The V segment lost 0 bases and the J segment 8 bases; nucleotides outside the gene matches: 12. This CDR3 is CASSVEGGTGAFGTQYF. As DNA, the CDR3 is TGTGCCAGCAGCGTAGAAGGGGGGACAGGGGCATTCGGTACGCAGTATTTT.

Many counts were recorded for this clonotype. This chain uses TRBV27 with TRBJ2-5; weak D call: TRBD1 (6 bases). The germline CDR1 and CDR2 sequences are MNHEY and SMNVEV (reference sequence). V was shortened by 5 bases and J by 3 bases, with 10 bases between the two germline ends. This CDR3 region has 13 residues. The CDR3 sequence is CASSLGGKETQYF. In DNA, the CDR3 is TGTGCCAGCAGTCTAGGGGGAAAAGAGACCCAGTACTTC.

Many counts were recorded for this clonotype. The V and J genes are TRBV7-6 and TRBJ1-1, with D unclear. The CDR3 is made up of 14 amino acids. Looked up from germline, CDR1 is SGHVS and CDR2 is FNYEAQ. V lost 2 bases to trimming and J lost 1 base, with 8 bases between them. The DNA of the CDR3 is TGTGCCAGCAGCTTAAGTCCAGCGAACACTGAAGCTTTCTTT. As protein: CASSLSPANTEAFF.